These T cell receptor beta chains were read from a single sample in a study of shared clonotypes between healthy human individuals. Sequenced by immunoSEQ multiplex PCR; TCRdb stores in-frame clones only, minus some. The sample contains under 1,900,000 clones, about 98.5% of which appear only once. The specimen sequenced was naive CD4+ T cells sorted from blood. These receptors were collected from a man aged 30-40 years in good health. Each CDR3 is given without its conserved first and last residue.

CDR3 length	V gene	J gene	CDR3 protein
10	TRBV9	TRBJ2-1	ASSVGSEEQF
12	TRBV29-1	TRBJ1-2	SVDGTGLNYGYT
12	TRBV18	TRBJ2-2	ASSPRGSAGELF
12	TRBV12-2	TRBJ2-1	ASRLARLSNEQF
12	TRBV7-9	TRBJ2-2	ASSTTGDTGELF
11	TRBV7-9	TRBJ2-7	ASSSRNYYGKY
14	TRBV25-1	TRBJ1-2	ASSEISGTGLYGYT
10	TRBV6-6	TRBJ2-3	ASSSLTDTQY
11	TRBV25-1	TRBJ2-1	ASSDPDLSEQF
11	TRBV7-2	TRBJ1-5	ASSRRTDQPQH